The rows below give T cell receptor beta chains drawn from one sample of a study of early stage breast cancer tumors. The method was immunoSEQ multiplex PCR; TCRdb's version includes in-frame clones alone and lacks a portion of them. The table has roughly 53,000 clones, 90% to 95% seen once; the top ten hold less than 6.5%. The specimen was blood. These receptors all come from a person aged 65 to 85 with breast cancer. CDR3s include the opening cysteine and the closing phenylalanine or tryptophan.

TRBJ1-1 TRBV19 CASNFRGARSEAFF
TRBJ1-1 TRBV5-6 CASSPWTLLDTEAFF
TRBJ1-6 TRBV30 CAWLVGGSYNSPLHF
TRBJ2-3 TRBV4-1 CASSERGGSTDTQYF
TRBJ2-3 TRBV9 CASSVGGLTDTQYF
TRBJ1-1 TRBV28 CASGPGRNTEAFF
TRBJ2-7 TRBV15 CATSRDKGWDTSSYEQYF
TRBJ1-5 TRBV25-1 CASRDSSSNQPQHF
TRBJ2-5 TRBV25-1 CASSLFSGETQYF
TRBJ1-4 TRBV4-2 CASSQLPTGGREKLFF
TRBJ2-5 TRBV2 CASSVQGFQETQYF
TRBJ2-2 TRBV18 CASSPWDRGTGELFF
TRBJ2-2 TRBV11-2 CASSSWGGREPTGELFF
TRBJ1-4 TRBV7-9 CASRQQQGAGGKLFF
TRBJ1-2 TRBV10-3 CAISERSGGEPYGYTF
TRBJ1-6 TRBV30 CAWSKGQDNSPLHF
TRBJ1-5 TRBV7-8 CASSLEDHRGQPQHF
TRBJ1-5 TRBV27 CASSLRAGESNQPQHF
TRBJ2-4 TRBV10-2 CASSEWRGTGKEGSKNIQYF
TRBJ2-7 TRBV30 CAWRAQGYEQYF
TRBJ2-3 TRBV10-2 CASRLAGGQTTDTQYF
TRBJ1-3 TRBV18 CASSLGQPAFGNTIYF
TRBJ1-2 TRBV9 CASSVEVYSYGYTF
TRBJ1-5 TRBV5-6 CASSFRTVNQPQHF
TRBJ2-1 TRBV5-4 CASSLGGPSRDEQFF
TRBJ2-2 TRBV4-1 CASSQWSGGGNTGELFF
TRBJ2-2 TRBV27 CASTPLAGGPGGTGELFF
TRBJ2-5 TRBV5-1 CASSLNPASGVTSGTQYF